The next 17 T cell receptor beta chains were all read from a single sample in a study of CD8 T cells in Susac syndrome. With random hexamers, reverse transcription was performed on about 0.45 to 1 ug of RNA. TCRdb redid the calling of the immunoSEQ multiplex PCR reads with MiXCR, one entry per CDR3 protein. The sample has roughly 300,000 distinct CDR3 sequences; around 84% are singletons. Sequenced input: CD8+ T cells from PBMCs. These receptors all come from a human donor with multiple sclerosis.

The J gene is TRBJ2-7, the V gene TRBV28; 8 bases agree with TRBD1. V lost 6 bases to trimming and J lost 1 base; unmatched junction nucleotides: 8. Germline V gene sequence: CDR1 MDHEN, CDR2 SYDVKM. CDR3 length: 15 amino acids. The CDR3 loop reads CASSPTGGRSYEQYF. CDR3 sequence (DNA): TGTGCCAGCAGCCCAACAGGGGGGCGGTCCTACGAGCAGTACTTC.

This clonotype occurred once. V usage is TRBV12-3 or TRBV12-4 and J usage is TRBJ2-2; D is unresolved. Trimming took off 1 base at V and 5 bases at J, with 11 bases between the two ends. The CDR3 sequence is 15 residues long. DNA for the CDR3: TGTGCCAGCAGTTTAGGTCCAACCGGGACCGGGGAGCTGTTTTTT. This encodes CASSLGPTGTGELFF.

The chain couples TRBV24-1 to TRBJ2-2; 9 nucleotides align to TRBD2. After removal of 0 bases from V and 4 bases from J, the junction contained 8 bases not matched to a gene. This CDR3 comprises 18 residues. CDR1 and CDR2 (germline): KGHDR, SFDVKD. CDR3 nucleotide sequence: TGTGCCACCAGTGATTTGGCGGCGGGAGGGCGGTTCACCGGGGAGCTGTTTTTT. Translating gives CATSDLAAGGRFTGELFF.

This chain connects TRBV27 to TRBJ2-7; 8 bases are a match to TRBD1. V dropped 8 bases and J dropped 1; count of bases not matched to a gene: 4. Germline V gene data show CDR1 as MNHEY and CDR2 as SMNVEV (reference sequence). This CDR3 has 13 residues. The DNA of the CDR3 is TGTGCCAGCCAGGACAGGGCTTCCTACGAGCAGTACTTC. Translating gives CASQDRASYEQYF.

The chain carries TRBV25-1 and TRBJ1-5, with unresolved D. Per germline, CDR1 MGHDK and CDR2 SYGVNS. The CDR3 sequence is 13 residues long. The V and J ends lost 4 bases and 2 bases respectively, with 6 bases between them. The chain's CDR3 is CASSASRNQPQHF. The DNA for the CDR3 is TGTGCCAGCAGTGCCTCGCGCAATCAGCCCCAGCATTTT. The variable domain in full, completed from reference TRBV25-1 and TRBJ1-5, reads EADIYQTPRYLVIGTGKKITLECSQTMGHDKMYWYQQDPGMELHLIHYSYGVNSTEKGDLSSESTVSRIRTEHFPLTLESARPSHTSQYLCASSASRNQPQHFGDGTRLSIL.

The CDR3 is CASSSPESGTSGYNEQFF. The CDR3 DNA sequence: TGCGCCAGCAGCTCCCCAGAGTCCGGGACTAGCGGATACAATGAGCAGTTCTTC. The chain couples TRBV5-1 to TRBJ2-1; 11 bases align to TRBD2. In germline, CDR1 is SGHRS, CDR2 YFSETQ. The CDR3 extends over 18 amino acids. V shed 3 bases and J 4 bases; nucleotides not matched to a gene: 12.

This sequence joins TRBV20-1 and TRBJ2-1; TRBD2 might be the D (6 bases). The CDR3 extends over 15 amino acids. V lost 3 bases to trimming and J lost 3 bases, with 15 bases between them. Germline CDR1 is DFQATT and CDR2 is SNEGSKA (reference sequence). Here the CDR3 DNA reads TGCAGTGCTAGGGATACGGCGGGACTCTACAATGAGCAGTTCTTC. It translates to CSARDTAGLYNEQFF.

The chain carries TRBV20-1 and TRBJ1-2, with D possibly matching TRBD1 (5 bases). With 3 bases removed from V and 7 bases from J, the gap between germline ends came to 30 bases. The CDR3 length is 18 residues. Germline CDR1 DFQATT, CDR2 SNEGSKA (reference sequence). The CDR3 spells CSASPPAEGFGFGGGYTF. CDR3 nucleotide sequence: TGCAGTGCTAGCCCTCCAGCCGAGGGGTTCGGCTTCGGGGGTGGCTACACCTTC.

This chain connects TRBV7-9 to TRBJ2-2; 12 nucleotides line up with TRBD2. Trimming at V came to 1 base and at J to 6 bases, leaving 9 bases not matched to a gene. Germline-derived CDR1 and CDR2 are SEHNR and FQNEAQ (reference sequence). The CDR3 length is 18 residues. The CDR3 loop reads CASSLGGLAGPKAGELFF. In nucleotides, the CDR3 is TGTGCCAGCAGCTTAGGTGGACTAGCGGGACCCAAGGCCGGGGAGCTGTTTTTT. The whole variable domain, filled in from reference TRBV7-9 and TRBJ2-2, reads DTGVSQNPRHKITKRGQNVTFRCDPISEHNRLYWYRQTLGQGPEFLTYFQNEAQLEKSRLLSDRFSAERPKGSFSTLEIQRTEQGDSAMYLCASSLGGLAGPKAGELFFGEGSRLTVL.

For this clonotype: An end of the junction differs from the germline gene, which may be a read error. V usage is TRBV5-1 and J usage is TRBJ2-7; D may be TRBD1 (7 bases). The CDR3 is made up of 14 amino acids. The germline gives CDR1 SGHRS, CDR2 YFSETQ. CDR3 coding DNA: TGCGCCAGCAGATTGGGAGGAGCAGGGGGCGAGCAGTACTTC. Translated, it gives CASRLGGAGGEQYF.

The chain combines TRBV2 with TRBJ1-4; D not resolved. Trimming removed 8 bases from V and 0 bases from J, with 13 bases in between. There are 15 residues in the CDR3. Looked up from germline, CDR1 is SNHLY and CDR2 is FYNNEI. The CDR3 region is CASYPSRSTNEKLFF. The CDR3 nucleotides read TGTGCCAGCTACCCATCGCGTTCAACTAATGAAAAACTGTTTTTT.

The chain employs TRBV28 and TRBJ2-5; weak D call: TRBD2 (5 bases). V was pared by 2 bases and J by 4 bases, with 14 bases between. Germline CDR1 and CDR2: MDHEN and SYDVKM. The CDR3 is made up of 15 amino acids. The DNA for the CDR3 is TGTGCCAGCAGTTTAAGTTTGGTGGGGAGAGAGACCCAGTACTTC. Protein sequence: CASSLSLVGRETQYF.

The V and J genes are TRBV6-5 and TRBJ2-7; D not certain. The CDR3 has 12 amino acids. Germline lookup yields CDR1 MNHEY and CDR2 SVGAGI. Between the trimmed V and J ends, which lost 4 bases and 2 bases, there was a span of 6 bases. The CDR3 spells CASSSAAYEQYF. The CDR3 bases are TGTGCCAGCAGTTCGGCGGCCTACGAGCAGTACTTC.

The chain combines TRBV7-2 with TRBJ2-1, with a possible D match to TRBD2 (5 bases). V was clipped by 5 bases and J by 4 bases, with 12 bases between them. CDR1 SGHTA and CDR2 FQGNSA come from the germline V gene. The CDR3 spans 14 residues. The CDR3 region is CASSQNGDYNEQFF. CDR3 nucleotide sequence: TGTGCCAGCAGCCAAAACGGGGATTACAATGAGCAGTTCTTC.

This clonotype was seen only once. The chain joins TRBV12-3 or TRBV12-4 to TRBJ2-7, with 9 bases matching TRBD1. The CDR3 has 14 residues. With V trimmed by 5 bases and J by 6 bases, 8 bases remained unmatched. CDR3 sequence reads: CASSPIQGAREQYF. CDR3 nucleotide sequence: TGTGCCAGCAGTCCCATACAGGGGGCTCGCGAGCAGTACTTC.

The chain recombines TRBV28 with TRBJ2-1; 8 nucleotides line up with TRBD2. V dropped 1 base and J dropped 9; count of bases not matched to a gene: 8. Germline V gives CDR1 MDHEN, CDR2 SYDVKM. The CDR3 consists of 15 residues. The CDR3 sequence: CASSLSELADLEQFF. DNA for the CDR3: TGTGCCAGCAGTTTATCTGAACTAGCGGACCTTGAGCAGTTCTTC.

The chain combines TRBV20-1 with TRBJ1-5; maybe TRBD1 (5 bases). Trimming left V 5 bases short and J 1 base short, with 18 bases between. From germline, CDR1 is DFQATT and CDR2 SNEGSKA (reference sequence). CDR3 size: 16 residues. The CDR3 DNA is TGCAGTGCTCAGAGCATTCAAGGGGACAGCAATCAGCCCCAGCATTTT. Encoded protein: CSAQSIQGDSNQPQHF.